This record concerns one T cell receptor beta chain sequence. Clones were sequenced by immunoSEQ multiplex PCR, and TCRdb holds only the in-frame ones, with some missing. The sample lists 250,000 or so clones, 65% to 85% occurring once. This entry comes from a study of blood T cell repertoires in COVID-19. Study-wide background: T cells, B-cell-depleted T cells, or PBMCs provided the cDNA or gDNA that served as material.

This CDR3 is 17 amino acids long. J lost 0 bases, V lost 5 bases, and 9 bases had no gene match. Germline assignment: CDR1 SGHAT and CDR2 FQNNGV. Participants' reported clinical history set cohort assignment. The clonotype originates from a man aged 50 to 59 who had recovered from COVID-19. The sample taken for sequencing was PBMCs or T cells enriched from blood (not recorded which). The chain couples TRBV11-2 to TRBJ2-4; the match to TRBD1 covers 8 bases. DNA for the CDR3: TGTGCCAGCAGCCAAGACAGGGGTACTCTAGCCAAAAACATTCAGTACTTC. It translates to CASSQDRGTLAKNIQYF.